A selection of T cell receptor beta chains follows, all from one sample in a study of CD8 T cells in ankylosing spondylitis. TCRdb passed the 5' RACE reads through MiXCR, listing each CDR3 protein once. The sample has 750,000 to 850,000 distinct CDR3 sequences, about an eighth seen once. The sequencing input was blood, either unsorted or a sorted T cell fraction (not recorded which). The receptors come from a male donor with ankylosing spondylitis. Each CDR3 is given with its conserved first and last residue. The order of the fields is clone size, V gene, J gene, CDR3 protein. Clone size, where shown, is once, few, many, or a class for clones that have expanded.

abundance: many; v_gene: TRBV6-2/TRBV6-3; j_gene: TRBJ1-2; CDR3aa: CASSYHQTGGYTF
abundance: few; v_gene: TRBV7-2; j_gene: TRBJ2-3; CDR3aa: CASSLRITGSTDTQYF
abundance: once; v_gene: TRBV20-1; j_gene: TRBJ2-3; CDR3aa: CCALPPGLAGFWDTQYF
abundance: .; v_gene: TRBV4-1; j_gene: TRBJ1-3; CDR3aa: CASSQATVLENTIYF
abundance: .; v_gene: TRBV6-5; j_gene: TRBJ1-6; CDR3aa: CASSYLGSESPLHF
abundance: .; v_gene: TRBV18; j_gene: TRBJ2-2; CDR3aa: CASSPRTAGGDTGELFF
abundance: few; v_gene: TRBV6-1; j_gene: TRBJ2-1; CDR3aa: CASRKGSGSNEQFF
abundance: .; v_gene: TRBV7-2; j_gene: TRBJ1-1; CDR3aa: CASSLSGDRNTEAYF
abundance: .; v_gene: TRBV24-1; j_gene: TRBJ2-5; CDR3aa: CATRLVRRQETQYF
abundance: .; v_gene: TRBV20-1; j_gene: TRBJ2-3; CDR3aa: CSAERGLASPTDTQYF
abundance: few; v_gene: TRBV20-1; j_gene: TRBJ1-2; CDR3aa: CSAPRGGDYGYTF
abundance: .; v_gene: TRBV5-1; j_gene: TRBJ2-7; CDR3aa: CASSLVAGAIYEQYF
abundance: many; v_gene: TRBV10-3; j_gene: TRBJ2-7; CDR3aa: CAISHLTESSYEQYF
abundance: many; v_gene: TRBV24-1; j_gene: TRBJ1-2; CDR3aa: CATSDPRRERYGYTF
abundance: few; v_gene: TRBV6-1; j_gene: TRBJ2-2; CDR3aa: CASTRLGQGFKAGELFF
abundance: few; v_gene: TRBV7-9; j_gene: TRBJ2-1; CDR3aa: CASSQRRDSLWDEQFF
abundance: .; v_gene: TRBV30; j_gene: TRBJ1-3; CDR3aa: CAWGRPGNTIYF
abundance: .; v_gene: TRBV12-3/TRBV12-4; j_gene: TRBJ2-5; CDR3aa: CASSLADETQYF
abundance: .; v_gene: TRBV25-1; j_gene: TRBJ2-5; CDR3aa: CASTHPGLYLETQYF
abundance: few; v_gene: TRBV3-1; j_gene: TRBJ1-2; CDR3aa: CASSKRTSYGYTF
abundance: many; v_gene: TRBV6-5; j_gene: TRBJ1-1; CDR3aa: CASSYGQVNTEAFF
abundance: .; v_gene: TRBV28; j_gene: TRBJ2-1; CDR3aa: CATRTDSYNEQFF
abundance: few; v_gene: TRBV15; j_gene: TRBJ2-2; CDR3aa: CATHSRRGYGTGELFF
abundance: many; v_gene: TRBV6-2/TRBV6-3; j_gene: TRBJ1-5; CDR3aa: CASSYRNLANQPQHF
abundance: .; v_gene: TRBV20-1; j_gene: TRBJ1-1; CDR3aa: CSAPDRLDEAFF
abundance: many; v_gene: TRBV12-3/TRBV12-4; j_gene: TRBJ1-5; CDR3aa: CASSLTYSQPQHF
abundance: many; v_gene: TRBV6-5; j_gene: TRBJ2-5; CDR3aa: CASSYSGAGETQYF
abundance: few; v_gene: TRBV9; j_gene: TRBJ2-7; CDR3aa: CASSAGTSDEQYF
abundance: .; v_gene: TRBV7-2; j_gene: TRBJ1-1; CDR3aa: CASSLAGTGVNTEAFF
abundance: many; v_gene: TRBV5-1; j_gene: TRBJ1-1; CDR3aa: CASSFDRSNTEAFF
abundance: few; v_gene: TRBV2; j_gene: TRBJ1-2; CDR3aa: CASSDPGRTTNYGYTF
abundance: .; v_gene: TRBV30; j_gene: TRBJ1-5; CDR3aa: CAWRRQNSNQPQHF
abundance: .; v_gene: TRBV7-8; j_gene: TRBJ2-1; CDR3aa: CASSSYRNEHSYNEQFF
abundance: .; v_gene: TRBV5-1; j_gene: TRBJ2-7; CDR3aa: CASSLLSNQLNYEQYF
abundance: .; v_gene: TRBV7-8; j_gene: TRBJ2-2; CDR3aa: CASSLWGSAGTGELFF
abundance: few; v_gene: TRBV11-2; j_gene: TRBJ2-7; CDR3aa: CASSFRDYAYEQYF
abundance: .; v_gene: TRBV9; j_gene: TRBJ2-3; CDR3aa: CASSVSWGDDTQYF